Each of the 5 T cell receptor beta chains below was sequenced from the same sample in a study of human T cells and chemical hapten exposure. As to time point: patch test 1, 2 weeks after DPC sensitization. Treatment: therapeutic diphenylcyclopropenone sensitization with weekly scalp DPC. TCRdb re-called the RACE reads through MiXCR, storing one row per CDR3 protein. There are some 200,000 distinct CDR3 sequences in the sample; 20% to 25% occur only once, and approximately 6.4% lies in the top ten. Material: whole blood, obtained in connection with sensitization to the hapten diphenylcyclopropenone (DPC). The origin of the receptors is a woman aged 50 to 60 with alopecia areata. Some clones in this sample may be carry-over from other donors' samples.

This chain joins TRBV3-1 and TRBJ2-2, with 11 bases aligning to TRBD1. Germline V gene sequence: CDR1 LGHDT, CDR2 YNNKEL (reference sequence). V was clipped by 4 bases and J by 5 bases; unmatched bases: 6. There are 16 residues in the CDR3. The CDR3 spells CASSPSDRGLTGELFF. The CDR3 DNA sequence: TGTGCCAGCAGCCCCTCGGACAGGGGGCTAACCGGGGAGCTGTTTTTT.

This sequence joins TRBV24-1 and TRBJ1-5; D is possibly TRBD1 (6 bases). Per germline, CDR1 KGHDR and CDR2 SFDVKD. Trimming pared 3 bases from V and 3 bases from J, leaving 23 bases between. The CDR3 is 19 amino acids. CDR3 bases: TGTGCCACCAGTGATAAAGGACTGAGTCCGGGGGCCTACAATCAGCCCCAGCATTTT. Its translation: CATSDKGLSPGAYNQPQHF.

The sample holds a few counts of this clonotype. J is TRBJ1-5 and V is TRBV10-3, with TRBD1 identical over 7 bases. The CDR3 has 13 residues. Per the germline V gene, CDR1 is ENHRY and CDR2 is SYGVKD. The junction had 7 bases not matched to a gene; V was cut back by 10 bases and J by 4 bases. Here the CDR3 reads CATTGVWNQPQHF. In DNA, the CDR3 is TGTGCCACAACAGGGGTCTGGAATCAGCCCCAGCATTTT.

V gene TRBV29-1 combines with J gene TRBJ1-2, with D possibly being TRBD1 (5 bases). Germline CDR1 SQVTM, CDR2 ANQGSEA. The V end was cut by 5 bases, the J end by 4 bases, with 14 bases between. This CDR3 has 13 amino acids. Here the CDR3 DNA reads TGCAGCGTTTGGGGCATACGAAGCTATGGCTACACCTTC. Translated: CSVWGIRSYGYTF.

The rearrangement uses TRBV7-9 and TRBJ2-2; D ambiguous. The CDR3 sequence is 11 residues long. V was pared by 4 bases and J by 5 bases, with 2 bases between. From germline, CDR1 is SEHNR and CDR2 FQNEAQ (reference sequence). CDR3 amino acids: CASSSTGELFF. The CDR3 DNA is TGTGCCAGCAGCTCAACCGGGGAGCTGTTTTTT.